This T cell receptor beta chain came from a study of blood T cell repertoires in COVID-19. Overall study context: Spain, Italy and the United States supplied samples that represented acute and convalescent COVID-19. The analysed material was cDNA or gDNA that came from T cells, B-cell-depleted T cells, or PBMCs.

The authors' processing: The assay estimated nucleated cells by amplifying reference gene primers. Clones were read by immunoSEQ multiplex PCR, and TCRdb kept only the in-frame ones, dropping some. That table supplies the V and J calls and clone size; D and trimming were determined from the DNA. The sample lists 300,000 to 350,000 clones; roughly nine tenths were seen once. The ends were cut back, 1 base at V and 4 bases at J, with 13 bases in the middle. This CDR3 contains 15 residues. Germline V gene data show CDR1 as SGHTA and CDR2 as FQGNSA. Sequences were obtained from peripheral blood. The receptor was isolated from a woman aged 55-75 years with COVID-19, enrolled during active disease. The V and J genes are TRBV7-2 and TRBJ1-1; D is possibly TRBD1 (6 bases). CDR3 DNA sequence: TGTGCCAGCAGCTTAGAGGGGGGGCGCGGCACTGAAGCTTTCTTT. Translation: CASSLEGGRGTEAFF.